This T cell receptor (beta chain) was found in a study of beta chain features in type 1 diabetes. The wider study: The study examined about 100,000,000 sorted cells across all samples.

Reverse transcribing all isolated RNA meant expressed TCRB transcripts were sequenced. Roughly 3.57 million reads on average were seen across naive, central memory and regulatory T cell samples. Profiling relied on immunoSEQ multiplex PCR, and the TCRdb table lists in-frame clones only, not all of them. The sample records 900,000 or so clones, around a sixth being singletons. V lost 5 bases to trimming and J lost 3 bases; unmatched junction nucleotides: 3. This CDR3 region has 15 residues. Germline V gene data show CDR1 as SGHNT and CDR2 as YYREEE (reference sequence). Of note for this clone: Its target is unknown.

Study results and caveats: The naive, central memory and Treg TCRB repertoires showed an apparent similarity that was greater among patients than among healthy donors.

This receptor was taken from a woman younger than 35 in good health. The sample was naive CD4+ T cells from blood. The chain carries TRBV5-4 and TRBJ2-2, with 11 bases that match TRBD1. The CDR3: CASSWGQGDTGELFF. In DNA, the CDR3 is TGTGCCAGCAGTTGGGGACAGGGGGACACCGGGGAGCTGTTTTTT.